Shown below are 22 T cell receptor beta chains from a single sample sequenced in a study of cytomegalovirus exposure and HLA in healthy donors. Primers for the PCR totalled 60 Vbeta and 13 Jbeta. Clones were sequenced by immunoSEQ multiplex PCR, and TCRdb holds only the in-frame ones, with some missing. This table holds about 140,000 clones, around 90% found once. Sequenced sample: PBMCs. These receptors were obtained from a woman between 35 and 50 years old in good health and CMV-seronegative.

The chain joins TRBV7-8 to TRBJ1-1; D gene unclear. The V end lost 5 bases, the J end lost 10 bases, and 17 bases lay between the germline ends. Germline assignment: CDR1 SGHVS and CDR2 FQNEAQ. The length of the CDR3 is 13 residues. The CDR3 nucleotides read TGTGCCAGCAGCCAACGAAGGCACGGGATAGCTTTCTTT. The encoded protein is CASSQRRHGIAFF.

This chain links TRBV9 with TRBJ2-6; D possibly corresponds to TRBD1 (6 bases). V lost 7 bases and J lost 1, with 18 bases in between. CDR1 SGDLS and CDR2 YYNGEE come from the germline V gene. CDR3 length: 17 residues. The CDR3, as DNA: TGTGCCAGCGTAAGGGGTAGGGGGACATCTGGGGCCAACGTCCTGACTTTC. Translated, it gives CASVRGRGTSGANVLTF.

The chain joins TRBV11-3 to TRBJ2-3; D is uncertain. This CDR3 is 12 amino acids long. Germline-derived CDR1 and CDR2 are SGHNT and YENEEA. Deletions cut 2 bases from V and 5 bases from J, with 5 bases between. The CDR3 here is CASSLTGDTQYF. The CDR3 nucleotides are TGTGCCAGCAGCTTAACCGGAGATACGCAGTATTTT.

This clone has just a few counts. CDR3 nucleotides: TGTGCCAGCAGTTCGGCAGGGATGGACTCTGGGGCCAACGTCCTGACTTTC. Translated: CASSSAGMDSGANVLTF. V gene TRBV28 combines with J gene TRBJ2-6, with D possibly matching TRBD1 (5 bases). Germline CDR1 is MDHEN and CDR2 is SYDVKM. There are 17 residues in the CDR3. With 4 bases removed from V and 0 bases from J, the gap between germline ends came to 13 bases.

This clone came up a few times. V is TRBV5-1 and J is TRBJ1-1, with D tentatively TRBD1 (5 bases). Trimming shortened V by 4 bases and J by 1 base, and 8 bases separated the two germline ends. The germline CDR1 and CDR2 sequences are SGHRS and YFSETQ. This CDR3 comprises 13 residues. CDR3 sequence reads: CASSPQGNTEAFF. The CDR3 DNA is TGCGCCAGCAGCCCCCAGGGGAACACTGAAGCTTTCTTT.

The chain carries TRBV19 and TRBJ2-7, with D unclear. Trimming removed 6 bases at V and 6 bases at J, with 21 bases between. CDR3 length equals 15 residues. Germline CDR1 LNHDA, CDR2 SQIVND (reference sequence). The CDR3 region has the DNA TGTGCCAGTAGCTCCTCCCGGCCCGGCGCAGGCGAGCAGTACTTC. Protein product: CASSSSRPGAGEQYF.

The J gene is TRBJ2-6, the V gene TRBV6-1; D unclear. CDR1 and CDR2 from the germline V gene are MNHNS and SASEGT. This CDR3 contains 14 residues. Deletions cut 5 bases from V and 0 bases from J, with 5 bases between. For the CDR3, the DNA is TGTGCCAGCAGTCCCCACTCTGGGGCCAACGTCCTGACTTTC. Amino acids: CASSPHSGANVLTF.

This rearrangement joins TRBV27 to TRBJ2-7; D might be TRBD2 (6 bases). V lost 6 bases to trimming and J lost 0 bases, with 12 bases between them. The germline V gene has CDR1 MNHEY and CDR2 SMNVEV (reference sequence). CDR3 length: 14 amino acids. The CDR3 sequence is CASSPEGPSYEQYF. The CDR3 region has the DNA TGTGCCAGCAGCCCGGAGGGCCCCTCCTACGAGCAGTACTTC.

CDR3 DNA: TGTGCCAGCAGCTTGGCTAGACAAGAGACCCAGTACTTC. It translates to CASSLARQETQYF. This chain joins TRBV5-6 and TRBJ2-5; D is unresolved. V gave up 0 bases and J gave up 2 bases, with 5 bases separating them. CDR1 is SGHDT and CDR2 is YYEEEE in the germline V gene. The CDR3 is made up of 13 amino acids.

This chain links TRBV7-6 with TRBJ2-1, with 7 bases lining up with TRBD2. The CDR3 loop spans 16 amino acids. Per the germline V gene, CDR1 is SGHVS and CDR2 is FNYEAQ. After removal of 5 bases from V and 2 bases from J, the junction contained 9 bases not matched to a gene. CDR3 region: CASSPLAAEPYNEQFF. The CDR3 region has the DNA TGTGCCAGCAGCCCGCTAGCGGCTGAACCCTACAATGAGCAGTTCTTC.

The genes are TRBV10-1 and TRBJ2-3; possibly TRBD2 for D (5 bases). This CDR3 contains 13 residues. Germline V gene lookup returns CDR1 WNHNN and CDR2 SYGVQD (reference sequence). V lost 8 bases to trimming and J lost 2 bases, with 11 bases between them. The CDR3: CASQRDFTDTQYF. The CDR3, as DNA: TGCGCCAGCCAGAGGGATTTCACAGATACGCAGTATTTT.

The J gene is TRBJ2-7, the V gene TRBV13; 7 bases map to TRBD1. CDR3 size: 15 residues. The germline gives CDR1 PRHDT, CDR2 FYEKMQ (reference sequence). J lost 5 bases, V lost 4 bases, and 11 bases had no gene match. The CDR3 DNA is TGTGCCAGCAGCTCCTCCTCCGGGACAGCCAACGAGCAGTACTTC. Its translation: CASSSSSGTANEQYF.

The rearrangement uses TRBV29-1 and TRBJ2-3, with 15 bases matching TRBD2. Looked up from germline, CDR1 is SQVTM and CDR2 is ANQGSEA. After removal of 8 bases from V and 0 bases from J, the junction contained 6 bases not matched to a gene. The CDR3 is 16 amino acids. The CDR3 bases are TGCAGCACTAGGACTAGCGGGAGGGTAAGCACAGATACGCAGTATTTT. Translated: CSTRTSGRVSTDTQYF.

The J gene is TRBJ1-4, the V gene TRBV9; D uncertain. The CDR3 extends over 15 amino acids. V was clipped by 4 bases and J by 5 bases, with 15 bases between them. Germline V gene lookup returns CDR1 SGDLS and CDR2 YYNGEE. DNA for the CDR3: TGTGCCAGCAGCCCCCCCTCGGGTCCCAATGAAAAACTGTTTTTT. This translates into CASSPPSGPNEKLFF.

V usage is TRBV2 and J usage is TRBJ2-7, with D maybe TRBD1 (6 bases). The CDR3 contains 13 residues. Trimming took off 3 bases at V and 7 bases at J, with 13 bases between the two ends. Germline loops: CDR1 SNHLY, CDR2 FYNNEI. The chain's CDR3 is CASSDTGRGEQYF. CDR3 sequence (DNA): TGTGCCAGCAGTGACACAGGGCGTGGGGAGCAGTACTTC.

This chain links TRBV2 with TRBJ1-2; D is undetermined. The CDR3 totals 13 residues. Germline loops: CDR1 SNHLY, CDR2 FYNNEI. The V gene lost 3 bases and the J gene lost 3 bases, with 8 bases spanning the gap. CDR3 coding DNA: TGTGCCAGCAGTGACACGCGGGACTATGGCTACACCTTC. Translating gives CASSDTRDYGYTF.

This sequence joins TRBV28 and TRBJ2-1, with 8 bases that match TRBD2. The junction had 6 bases not matched to a gene; V was cut back by 1 base and J by 10 bases. The CDR3 runs 14 residues. Germline V gene data show CDR1 as MDHEN and CDR2 as SYDVKM. CDR3 loop: CASSLSSGSSEQFF. The CDR3 DNA sequence: TGTGCCAGCAGTTTATCCAGCGGGAGTAGCGAGCAGTTCTTC. Full variable domain (outside the CDR3, taken from reference TRBV28 and TRBJ2-1): DVKVTQSSRYLVKRTGEKVFLECVQDMDHENMFWYRQDPGLGLRLIYFSYDVKMKEKGDIPEGYSVSREKKERFSLILESASTNQTSMYLCASSLSSGSSEQFFGPGTRLTVL.

The chain links TRBV30 to TRBJ2-5; TRBD2 agrees at 7 bases. The CDR3 has 13 amino acids. With V trimmed by 5 bases and J by 7 bases, 10 bases remained unmatched. Germline loops: CDR1 GTSNPN, CDR2 SVGIG (reference sequence). The CDR3 bases are TGTGCCTGGGATTTGGGGGGGAGGCTGACCCAGTACTTC. Amino acid sequence: CAWDLGGRLTQYF.

The V and J genes are TRBV5-5 and TRBJ1-2; 7 bases line up with TRBD1. Trimming removed 0 bases from V and 4 bases from J; junction bases left unmatched: 6. Germline lookup yields CDR1 SGHKS and CDR2 YYEKEE (reference sequence). The CDR3 runs to 15 residues. The CDR3 loop is CASSLGEGAGYGYTF. The CDR3 DNA sequence: TGTGCCAGCAGCTTGGGCGAGGGGGCTGGCTATGGCTACACCTTC.

The chain joins TRBV19 to TRBJ2-5; 11 nucleotides line up with TRBD1. The germline V gene has CDR1 LNHDA and CDR2 SQIVND (reference sequence). The CDR3 is 14 residues long. Trimming cost V 5 bases and J 4 bases; bases outside gene matches: 3. The CDR3 DNA is TGTGCCAGTAGTTCCGGGACAGGGGGAGAGACCCAGTACTTC. It yields the protein CASSSGTGGETQYF.

Only a few counts were recorded for this clone. The gene calls are TRBV30 and TRBJ2-7; 10 nucleotides agree with TRBD2. The CDR3 extends over 14 amino acids. After removal of 4 bases from V and 4 bases from J, the junction contained 7 bases not matched to a gene. Per germline, CDR1 GTSNPN and CDR2 SVGIG (reference sequence). CDR3 in amino acids: CAWKIATSGYEQYF. The CDR3 DNA follows: TGTGCCTGGAAGATTGCGACTAGCGGGTACGAGCAGTACTTC.

The V and J genes are TRBV13 and TRBJ2-5, with TRBD1 as a possible D gene (6 bases). TRBJ2-7 matches the DNA end more closely, so the J call is doubtful. Germline V gene lookup returns CDR1 PRHDT and CDR2 FYEKMQ (reference sequence). The CDR3 is 15 amino acids. The chain's CDR3 is CASSLVTAGAREQYF. Written as DNA, the CDR3 is TGTGCCAGCAGCTTAGTTACGGCAGGGGCGCGCGAGCAGTACTTC.